This T cell receptor (beta chain) was retrieved from a study of blood T cell repertoires in COVID-19. Germline CDR1 MNHEY, CDR2 SVGAGI. The junction had 12 bases not matched to a gene; V was cut back by 6 bases and J by 8 bases. The CDR3 is made up of 14 amino acids. TCRdb's copy holds only in-frame clones and misses some; the assay was immunoSEQ multiplex PCR. This table holds 260,000 or so clones, approximately 85% found once. The origin of this receptor is a human donor in a cohort sampled during active COVID-19. The chain joins TRBV6-5 to TRBJ1-2; TRBD1 agrees at 7 bases. Sequenced material: peripheral blood. The CDR3 is CASRVGQTSGGYTF. The CDR3 region has the DNA TGTGCCAGCAGGGTGGGACAGACTTCGGGGGGCTACACCTTC.